This T cell receptor beta chain was retrieved from a study of PD-1 blockade in mismatch repair-deficient tumors. This CDR3 region has 11 residues. Germline lookup yields CDR1 ENHRY and CDR2 SYGVKD. The V end lost 3 bases, the J end lost 4 bases, and 4 bases lay between the germline ends. The table came from immunoSEQ multiplex PCR; TCRdb's copy has only in-frame clones and leaves some out. The table records 100,000 or so clones, 82% of them present only once. PCR or immunohistochemistry showed mismatch repair deficiency in every enrolled patient. This chain uses TRBV10-3 with TRBJ2-7; D uncertain. The source was peripheral blood, collected 30 to 36 weeks after starting pembrolizumab. This sequence was found in an adult with mismatch repair-deficient cancer. CDR3 nucleotides: TGTGCCATCAGTGATTTGTACGAGCAGTACTTC. Its protein product is CAISDLYEQYF.